The clone carrying this TCR beta chain was seen many times. What it binds is unknown. Germline V lookup: CDR1 DFQATT, CDR2 SNEGSKA (reference sequence). The CDR3 contains 14 residues. The ends lost 4 bases at V and 6 bases at J; junction bases unmatched: 8. The data derive from a study of post-analysis software for immune sequencing data. Study-level findings and limits: Patients used about five TRBV segments, including TRBV5-6, TRBV5-1 and TRBV20-1, more often than controls.

Prepared libraries of TCR beta cDNA carried unique molecular identifiers. One entry per CDR3 protein results from TCRdb running MiXCR on the PCR reads. The table records about 200,000 distinct CDR3 sequences, 29% of them present only once. The chain carries TRBV20-1 and TRBJ2-1, with 8 bases lining up with TRBD2. The sequence was obtained from a girl aged 2-17 years with multiple sclerosis. The sample taken for sequencing was blood. The CDR3 DNA is TGCAGTGCTAAGGTAGCGGGGCCCGCCAATGAGCAGTTCTTC. It specifies CSAKVAGPANEQFF.